The 13 T cell receptor beta chains below all came from one sample that was sequenced in a study of siplizumab effects on memory and regulatory T cells. Generated by immunoSEQ multiplex PCR, the TCRdb table keeps only in-frame clones and is missing some. The data contain about 100,000 clones, roughly 93% of them singletons. The sample consisted of Tregs sorted from blood. The receptors derive from a human donor in good health.

This sequence joins TRBV15 and TRBJ2-7; the match to TRBD1 covers 8 bases. CDR1 is LNHNV and CDR2 is YYDKDF in the germline V gene (reference sequence). This CDR3 has 16 amino acids. J gave up 2 bases and V 0 bases, and 6 bases lay outside the gene matches. The CDR3 loop is CATSRDLGDRPYEQYF. The CDR3 bases are TGTGCCACCAGCAGAGATCTTGGGGACAGGCCCTACGAGCAGTACTTC.

The J gene is TRBJ2-3, the V gene TRBV15, with 8 bases lining up with TRBD1. Germline trimming cut 5 bases from V and 0 bases from J; bases unmatched to any gene: 4. Germline values: CDR1 LNHNV, CDR2 YYDKDF (reference sequence). The CDR3 spans 15 residues. The CDR3 bases are TGTGCCACCAGCCTGGGACAGGTCAGCACAGATACGCAGTATTTT. It encodes CATSLGQVSTDTQYF.

The chain carries TRBV5-1 and TRBJ2-7; 7 bases align to TRBD1. The V gene end was trimmed by 4 bases and the J gene end by 1 base; junction bases not matched to a gene: 5. The germline gives CDR1 SGHRS, CDR2 YFSETQ. The CDR3 has 14 residues. The DNA of the CDR3 is TGCGCCAGCAGCCTAGGGGACAGATCCTACGAGCAGTACTTC. Its translation: CASSLGDRSYEQYF.

V usage is TRBV19 and J usage is TRBJ1-4; a possible D gene is TRBD1 (5 bases). This CDR3 comprises 15 residues. CDR1 and CDR2 from the germline V gene are LNHDA and SQIVND (reference sequence). V gave up 5 bases and J gave up 4 bases, with 14 bases separating them. The CDR3 sequence is CASSQPGTVNEKLFF. DNA for the CDR3: TGTGCCAGTAGTCAGCCAGGGACCGTTAATGAAAAACTGTTTTTT.

This sequence joins TRBV7-8 and TRBJ1-1, with TRBD1 matching 9 bases. Per the germline V gene, CDR1 is SGHVS and CDR2 is FQNEAQ. V was pared by 5 bases and J by 4 bases, with 5 bases of the junction left unmatched. This CDR3 comprises 14 residues. The CDR3 DNA reads TGTGCCAGCAGCCGAACGACAGGGGGCACTGAAGCTTTCTTT. Its protein is CASSRTTGGTEAFF.

The chain couples TRBV7-3 to TRBJ2-5; D remains unclear. The CDR3 spans 13 residues. Germline V gene sequence: CDR1 SGHTA, CDR2 FQGTGA. The V end was cut by 2 bases, the J end by 5 bases, with 9 bases between. CDR3 sequence reads: CASSLGEAETQYF. The DNA for the CDR3 is TGTGCCAGCAGCTTAGGCGAGGCGGAGACCCAGTACTTC.

The rearrangement uses TRBV18 and TRBJ1-2; no firm D call. In germline, CDR1 is KGHSH, CDR2 LQKENI. The CDR3 runs 13 residues. The V end lost 2 bases, the J end lost 5 bases, and 9 bases lay between the germline ends. The CDR3 DNA sequence: TGTGCCAGCTCACCATTTCCCCTTTATGGCTACACCTTC. This sequence encodes CASSPFPLYGYTF.

This chain connects TRBV5-1 to TRBJ1-2; possibly TRBD1 for D (6 bases). In germline, CDR1 is SGHRS, CDR2 YFSETQ. Trimming pared 0 bases from V and 3 bases from J, leaving 12 bases between. The CDR3 covers 15 residues. The CDR3 region has the DNA TGCGCCAGCAGCTTGGGTGGGGGCACTGACTATGGCTACACCTTC. The encoded protein is CASSLGGGTDYGYTF.

The rearrangement joins TRBV4-1 to TRBJ1-1; no reliable D call. Germline loops: CDR1 MGHRA, CDR2 YSYEKL. The V end was cut by 3 bases, the J end by 0 bases, with 11 bases between. This CDR3 spans 15 amino acids. The CDR3 spells CASSQGGLVNTEAFF. The CDR3, as DNA: TGCGCCAGCAGCCAGGGAGGGCTGGTGAACACTGAAGCTTTCTTT.

The chain recombines TRBV4-2 with TRBJ2-2, with no clear D. This CDR3 has 16 amino acids. CDR1 and CDR2 from the germline V gene are LGHNA and YNFKEQ. V was clipped by 4 bases and J by 1 base, with 13 bases between them. In DNA form, the CDR3 reads TGTGCCAGCAGCCTAAATGGCCTTCAGAACACCGGGGAGCTGTTTTTT. The encoded protein is CASSLNGLQNTGELFF.

The chain uses TRBV7-9 and TRBJ1-2, with D unclear. CDR3 length: 12 amino acids. The V and J ends lost 3 bases and 3 bases respectively, with 5 bases between them. Germline values: CDR1 SEHNR, CDR2 FQNEAQ (reference sequence). The CDR3 here is CASSFSDYGYTF. CDR3 nucleotides: TGTGCCAGCAGCTTCTCCGACTATGGCTACACCTTC.

V gene TRBV4-1 combines with J gene TRBJ2-5, with D perhaps matching TRBD2 (5 bases). TRBJ2-7 matches the DNA end more closely, so the J call is doubtful. CDR3 size: 15 residues. CDR1 is MGHRA and CDR2 is YSYEKL in the germline V gene. The chain's CDR3 is CASSQGGSDGPEQYF. CDR3 bases: TGCGCCAGCAGCCAAGGGGGTAGCGATGGCCCCGAGCAGTACTTC.

The chain couples TRBV9 to TRBJ2-5, with 8 bases that match TRBD2. The CDR3 consists of 15 residues. V lost 1 base, J lost 5 bases, and 7 bases stayed unmatched. CDR1 and CDR2 (germline): SGDLS, YYNGEE. CDR3 nucleotides: TGTGCCAGCAGCGTACTAGCGGGCTTCCAGGAGACCCAGTACTTC. Translated, it gives CASSVLAGFQETQYF.